The rows below give T cell receptor beta chains drawn from one sample of a study of T cell changes during pregnancy in multiple sclerosis. Libraries were prepared by immunoSEQ multiplex PCR; TCRdb keeps only in-frame clonotypes and omits some of them. The table records around 62,000 clones, around 89% of them present only once. This material consisted of peripheral blood, taken in the first trimester of pregnancy. The source is a female donor with multiple sclerosis, enrolled in a pregnancy study. CDR3s include the opening cysteine and the closing phenylalanine or tryptophan. D genes are given only for firm matches. Some rows have no size entry. The others give once, few or many, or a class for an expanded clone.

j_call d_call clone_size v_call cdr3_aa cdr3_nt
TRBJ2-1 TRBD2 . TRBV11-3 CASSLGIVAGGREQFF TGTGCCAGCAGCTTAGGTATAGTTGCGGGAGGGCGGGAGCAGTTCTTC
TRBJ2-2 TRBD1 . TRBV5-1 CASSSGQGATGELFF TGCGCCAGCAGTTCGGGACAGGGGGCCACCGGGGAGCTGTTTTTT
TRBJ2-7 . . TRBV7-2 CASSMDRYEQYF TGTGCCAGCAGCATGGACAGATACGAGCAGTACTTC
TRBJ1-4 TRBD1 . TRBV5-1 CASSFTGVFNEKLFF TGCGCCAGCAGCTTTACAGGGGTCTTTAATGAAAAACTGTTTTTT
TRBJ1-5 . . TRBV30 CAWSVQLGRGYQPQHF TGTGCCTGGAGTGTTCAGCTGGGCAGGGGATATCAGCCCCAGCATTTT
TRBJ1-5 . once TRBV5-8 CASSSYWANQPQHF TGTGCCAGCAGCTCCTACTGGGCCAATCAGCCCCAGCATTTT
TRBJ1-5 . . TRBV10-1 CASSESFNQPQHF TGCGCCAGCAGTGAGTCCTTCAATCAGCCCCAGCATTTT
TRBJ1-4 TRBD1 . TRBV7-9 CASSLAGQDGKLFF TGTGCCAGCAGCTTAGCGGGACAGGACGGAAAACTGTTTTTT
TRBJ2-7 TRBD2 . TRBV19 CASSIWAGGSYEQYF TGTGCCAGTAGTATATGGGCGGGAGGGTCCTACGAGCAGTACTTC
TRBJ1-4 . . TRBV23-1 CASSRETGTNEKLFF TGCGCCAGCAGTCGCGAGACTGGAACTAATGAAAAACTGTTTTTT
TRBJ2-7 . . TRBV6-1 CASSARGTFRVTYEQYF TGTGCCAGCAGTGCCAGAGGAACGTTCAGGGTCACCTACGAGCAGTACTTC
TRBJ2-1 . . TRBV21-1 CASSKLGVDEQFF TGTGCCAGCAGCAAGTTAGGGGTTGATGAGCAGTTCTTC
TRBJ2-1 TRBD1 . TRBV7-9 CASQHRDRSLDEQFF TGTGCCAGCCAACACCGGGACAGGTCCTTGGATGAGCAGTTCTTC
TRBJ1-1 TRBD1 . TRBV5-1 CASSTGDRRTEAFF TGCGCCAGCAGCACAGGGGACCGGCGGACTGAAGCTTTCTTT
TRBJ2-1 . . TRBV13 CASSRDYASHNEQFF TGTGCCAGCAGCCGTGACTATGCCAGTCACAATGAGCAGTTCTTC
TRBJ2-7 TRBD1 . TRBV19 CASSIRDRRYEQYF TGTGCCAGTAGTATCCGGGACAGGCGGTACGAGCAGTACTTC
TRBJ2-1 TRBD2 . TRBV7-9 CASSRGLAGGDEQFF TGTGCCAGCAGCCGAGGACTAGCGGGAGGGGATGAGCAGTTCTTC
TRBJ1-2 . . TRBV2 CASTVDFGGGYTF TGTGCCAGCACCGTGGACTTTGGTGGTGGCTACACCTTC
TRBJ2-7 . . TRBV18 CASSGGPPNSYEQYF TGTGCCAGCTCCGGGGGTCCACCGAATTCCTACGAGCAGTACTTC
TRBJ1-2 . . TRBV6-1 CASSASQPPNRAYGYTF TGTGCCAGCAGTGCGTCCCAACCCCCCAACAGGGCCTATGGCTACACCTTC
TRBJ1-1 . . TRBV5-5 CASSLGAGEGAEAFF TGTGCCAGCAGCTTGGGGGCAGGCGAGGGGGCTGAAGCTTTCTTT
TRBJ2-7 TRBD1 . TRBV27 CASRWVEGAKEQYF TGTGCCAGCAGATGGGTTGAGGGGGCGAAGGAGCAGTACTTC
TRBJ2-7 TRBD1 . TRBV7-9 CASSPPGTVFYEQYF TGTGCCAGCAGTCCCCCGGGGACAGTTTTCTACGAGCAGTACTTC
TRBJ2-5 . . TRBV7-9 CASSLARVETQYF TGTGCCAGCAGCTTAGCGCGGGTTGAGACCCAGTACTTC
TRBJ2-3 TRBD2 . TRBV30 CAWSGGSGRVEGTDTQYF TGTGCCTGGAGTGGGGGTAGCGGGAGGGTTGAAGGTACAGATACGCAGTATTTT
TRBJ2-3 . . TRBV5-1 CASSYEVTQYF TGCGCCAGCAGCTACGAGGTTACGCAGTATTTT
TRBJ2-7 TRBD2 . TRBV6-1 CASSESRGAVYEQYF TGTGCCAGCAGTGAATCGCGGGGGGCGGTCTACGAGCAGTACTTC
TRBJ1-1 . . TRBV5-1 CASSLVAGNTEAFF TGCGCCAGCAGCTTGGTCGCAGGAAACACTGAAGCTTTCTTT
TRBJ1-1 TRBD1 . TRBV30 CAWRPGGANTEAFF TGTGCCTGGAGGCCAGGGGGTGCGAACACTGAAGCTTTCTTT
TRBJ2-2 TRBD1 . TRBV9 CASSPRGDRNTGELFF TGTGCCAGCAGCCCCCGAGGGGACAGAAACACCGGGGAGCTGTTTTTT
TRBJ1-5 . . TRBV15 CATSTPPIGETYSNQPQHF TGTGCCACCAGCACCCCACCCATCGGGGAAACCTATAGCAATCAGCCCCAGCATTTT
TRBJ1-2 . . TRBV4-3 CASSQDNLKGNYGYTF TGCGCCAGCAGCCAAGACAATCTTAAGGGGAACTATGGCTACACCTTC
TRBJ2-7 TRBD1 . TRBV9 CASSTDRGGYEQYF TGTGCCAGCAGCACGGACAGGGGTGGCTACGAGCAGTACTTC
TRBJ1-5 TRBD1 . TRBV19 CASSWTGTNQPQHF TGTGCCAGTAGCTGGACAGGAACCAATCAGCCCCAGCATTTT
TRBJ1-2 . . TRBV7-2 CASSLNGGTNYGYTF TGTGCCAGCAGCTTAAACGGGGGGACTAACTATGGCTACACCTTC
TRBJ1-2 . . TRBV19 CASSIGGLSYGYTF TGTGCCAGTAGTATTGGGGGCTTGAGCTATGGCTACACCTTC
TRBJ1-1 . . TRBV18 CASSPRTDVGPFF TGTGCCAGCTCACCAAGAACAGATGTTGGTCCTTTCTTT
TRBJ1-1 . . TRBV29-1 CSVERRGTGHTEAFF TGCAGCGTTGAAAGAAGGGGTACAGGGCACACTGAAGCTTTCTTT
TRBJ2-5 TRBD2 . TRBV29-1 CSIGLAGGETQYF TGCAGCATTGGACTAGCGGGAGGAGAGACCCAGTACTTC
TRBJ2-3 TRBD2 . TRBV5-1 CASSASGGATTDTQYF TGCGCCAGCAGCGCTAGCGGGGGGGCAACCACAGATACGCAGTATTTT
TRBJ1-5 TRBD1 . TRBV19 CASATGRDNQPQHF TGTGCCAGTGCGACAGGGCGTGACAATCAGCCCCAGCATTTT